The clone carrying this TCR beta chain was observed many times. The target antigen is unknown. The sample comes from a study of T cell repertoires in cytomegalovirus infection. Looking at the study overall: Public TCR beta signatures provided an indication of both CMV infection and a matching HLA type.

TCRdb passed the reads through MiXCR, listing each CDR3 protein once. This sample has some 250,000 distinct CDR3 sequences, with approximately 8.3% found just once. The CDR3 totals 14 residues. CDR1 is SGHRS, CDR2 YFSETQ, per germline. Between the trimmed V and J ends, which lost 4 bases and 2 bases, there was a span of 11 bases. Overall study results and limits: Totalled public TCR beta family frequency picked out people who carried CMV plus the relevant HLA. Predominance within the ex vivo response was attributable to HLA-C-restricted CMV-specific TCR beta clonotypes.

The sequence derives from a human donor in good health (CMV status not recorded). Some clones in this sample may be carry-over from other donors' samples. Sequenced: PBMCs. The chain joins TRBV5-1 to TRBJ2-3; D is ambiguous. CDR3 sequence: CASSHSDYTDTQYF. The CDR3 region has the DNA TGCGCCAGCAGCCATTCCGATTACACAGATACGCAGTATTTT.